This T cell receptor (beta chain) originates from a study of cytomegalovirus exposure and HLA in healthy donors. Whole-study findings and limits: Reports credit the classifier with highly specific, highly sensitive diagnosis of cytomegalovirus status. The likely origin of a cluster of highly shared sequence variants was a sequencing artifact.

The CDR3 has 16 residues. V dropped 2 bases and J dropped 2; count of bases not matched to a gene: 7. The V gene's germline CDR1 is LGHNA and CDR2 YNFKEQ. This clone was detected a few times. The antigen is unknown. Vbeta (60) and Jbeta (13) primers were used in the PCR. TCRdb keeps only in-frame clones here, not all; method: immunoSEQ multiplex PCR. The profile shows approximately 150,000 clones, 60% to 85% of them singletons. The TCR was taken from a woman aged 40 to 50 in good health and CMV-seropositive. The chain joins TRBV4-2 to TRBJ2-5; 8 nucleotides line up with TRBD2. The sequenced material came from PBMCs. The CDR3 region is CASSQIPSGPQETQYF. The CDR3, as DNA: TGTGCCAGCAGCCAAATACCTAGCGGGCCTCAAGAGACCCAGTACTTC.